The clone carrying this T cell receptor beta chain has at least ten counts. Its target is not known. The CDR3 runs to 13 residues. The germline V gene has CDR1 MNHEY and CDR2 SMNVEV (reference sequence). The germline V and J ends were trimmed by 2 bases and 12 bases, with 14 bases remaining between them. This specimen comes from a study of T cells in Graves' hyperthyroidism and ophthalmopathy. Study-level information: Blood was drawn when the patient was first diagnosed and still untreated. Study-wide results and limits: The blood repertoire included most of the expanded thyroid clonotypes above 0.001.

RNA transcripts provided the source from which TCR beta CDR3 regions were amplified. HTBI primers were the set used in a first-round RT-PCR of the TCR CDR3. TCRdb redid the calling of the multiplex PCR reads with MiXCR, one entry per CDR3 protein. This table holds 550,000 to 600,000 distinct CDR3 sequences, more than 13% found once. Ophthalmopathy patients had moderate-to-severe active disease, CAS ≥3, NOSPECS ≥4, and disease duration under 3 months. Uncontrolled infection, other autoimmune disease, pregnancy or lactation barred patients from enrollment. The rearrangement joins TRBV27 to TRBJ2-1, with D perhaps matching TRBD2 (5 bases). The sequence derives from a woman under 30 with Graves' ophthalmopathy. Sequenced: blood. CDR3 amino acids: CASSLQPTRLQFF. The CDR3 region has the DNA TGTGCCAGCAGTTTACAGCCAACTAGGTTGCAGTTCTTC.